At least ten counts were recorded for the clone carrying this T cell receptor beta chain. Its specificity is not known. The record originates from a study of CD8 T cells in ankylosing spondylitis. Study-wide results and caveats: Peripheral blood samples showed relatively rare disease-linked clones, and these clones were CD8+. Ankylosing spondylitis blood appeared to be characterized by a TCR beta motif of eight highly homologous variants. Disease-associated clones were reportedly significantly overrepresented in matched ankylosing spondylitis synovial fluid. In synovial fluid and blood from reactive arthritis, some motif variants were previously reported.

The CDR3 length is 14 residues. The trim removed 3 bases at V and 5 bases at J, leaving 3 bases unmatched. Germline assignment: CDR1 SGHTA and CDR2 FQGTGA. TCR beta libraries were made by quantitative 5'-RACE with molecular barcodes. TCRdb independently ran MiXCR on the 5' RACE reads; one entry per CDR3 protein. The sample contains about 510,000 distinct CDR3 sequences, 5.3% of which appear only once. What was sequenced was blood, either unsorted or a sorted T cell fraction (not recorded which). This receptor was obtained from a male donor with ankylosing spondylitis. The chain has TRBV7-3 and TRBJ2-7, with 11 bases lining up with TRBD2. The chain's CDR3 is CASSLTSGVNEQYF. CDR3 coding DNA: TGTGCCAGCAGCTTGACTAGCGGGGTTAACGAGCAGTACTTC.